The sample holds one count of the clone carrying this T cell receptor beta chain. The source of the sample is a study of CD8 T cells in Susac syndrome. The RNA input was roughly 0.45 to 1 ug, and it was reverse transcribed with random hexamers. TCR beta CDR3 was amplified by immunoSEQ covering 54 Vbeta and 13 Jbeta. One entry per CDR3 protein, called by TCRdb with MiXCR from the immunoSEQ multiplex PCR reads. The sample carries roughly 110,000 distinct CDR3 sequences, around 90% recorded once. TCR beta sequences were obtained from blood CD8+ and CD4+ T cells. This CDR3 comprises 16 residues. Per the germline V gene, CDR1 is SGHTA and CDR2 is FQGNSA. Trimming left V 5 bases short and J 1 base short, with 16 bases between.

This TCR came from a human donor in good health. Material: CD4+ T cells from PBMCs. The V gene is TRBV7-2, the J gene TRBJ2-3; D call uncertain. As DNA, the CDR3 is TGTGCCAGCAGCGAGGTTACCCTATCCGGCACAGATACGCAGTATTTT. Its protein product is CASSEVTLSGTDTQYF.